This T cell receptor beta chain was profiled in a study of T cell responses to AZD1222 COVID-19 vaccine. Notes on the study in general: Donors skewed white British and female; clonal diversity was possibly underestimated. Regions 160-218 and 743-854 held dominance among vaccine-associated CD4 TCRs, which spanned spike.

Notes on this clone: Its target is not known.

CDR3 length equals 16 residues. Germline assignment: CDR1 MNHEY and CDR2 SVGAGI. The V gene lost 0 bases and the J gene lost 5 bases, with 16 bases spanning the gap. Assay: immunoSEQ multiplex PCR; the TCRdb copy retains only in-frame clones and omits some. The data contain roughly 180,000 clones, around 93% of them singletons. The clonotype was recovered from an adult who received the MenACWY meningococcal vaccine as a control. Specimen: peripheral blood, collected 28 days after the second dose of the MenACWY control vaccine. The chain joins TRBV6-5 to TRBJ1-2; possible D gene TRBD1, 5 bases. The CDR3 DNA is TGTGCCAGCAGTTACTCAATCCAGGGCGAGGGGTATGGCTACACCTTC. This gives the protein CASSYSIQGEGYGYTF.